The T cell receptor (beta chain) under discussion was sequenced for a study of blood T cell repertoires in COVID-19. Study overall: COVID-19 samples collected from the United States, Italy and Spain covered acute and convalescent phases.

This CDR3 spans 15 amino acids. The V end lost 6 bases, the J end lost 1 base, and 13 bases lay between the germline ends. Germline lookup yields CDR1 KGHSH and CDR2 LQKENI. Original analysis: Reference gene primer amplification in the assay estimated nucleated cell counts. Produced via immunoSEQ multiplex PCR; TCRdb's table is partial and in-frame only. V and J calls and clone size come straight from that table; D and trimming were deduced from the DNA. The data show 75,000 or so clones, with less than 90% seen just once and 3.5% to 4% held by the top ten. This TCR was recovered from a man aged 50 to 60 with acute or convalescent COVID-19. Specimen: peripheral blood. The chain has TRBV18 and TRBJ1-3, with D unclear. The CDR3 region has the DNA TGTGCCAGCTCGGCCCAGGCGTCGTCTGGAAACACCATATATTTT. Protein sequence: CASSAQASSGNTIYF.